The next 18 T cell receptor beta chains were all read from a single sample in a study of T cell changes during pregnancy in multiple sclerosis. Profiling relied on immunoSEQ multiplex PCR, and the TCRdb table lists in-frame clones only, not all of them. The sample has just over 50,000 clones, approximately 92% seen once. Sample: CD4+ T cells from peripheral blood mononuclear cells, taken after pregnancy. The receptors derive from a female donor with multiple sclerosis, enrolled in a pregnancy study.

CDR3 in DNA: TGCAGCGGTGGGGTCGGGGGAGGCCTCCAAGAGACCCAGTACTTC. The encoded protein is CSGGVGGGLQETQYF. This rearrangement joins TRBV29-1 to TRBJ2-5, with TRBD2 as a possible D gene (6 bases). The germline V gene has CDR1 SQVTM and CDR2 ANQGSEA. Deletions cut 7 bases from V and 1 base from J, with 19 bases between. The length of the CDR3 is 15 residues.

The chain combines TRBV14 with TRBJ2-7; the match to TRBD1 covers 11 bases. In germline, CDR1 is SGHDN, CDR2 FVKESK. The CDR3 runs 16 residues. The trim removed 1 base at V and 5 bases at J, leaving 7 bases unmatched. CDR3 sequence (DNA): TGTGCCAGCAGCCAAGGTTGGGACAGGGGGGCCCACGAGCAGTACTTC. Encoded protein: CASSQGWDRGAHEQYF.

V is TRBV7-9 and J is TRBJ2-7; 7 nucleotides align to TRBD2. V was clipped by 4 bases and J by 4 bases; unmatched bases: 10. Germline CDR1 is SEHNR and CDR2 is FQNEAQ (reference sequence). The CDR3 covers 15 residues. The DNA for the CDR3 is TGTGCCAGCAGCTCCTTACGCGGGAGATCTTACGAGCAGTACTTC. Amino acids: CASSSLRGRSYEQYF.

The sample holds a few counts of this clone. This chain uses TRBV7-9 with TRBJ2-1; TRBD2 matches 8 bases. After removal of 6 bases from V and 4 bases from J, the junction contained 5 bases not matched to a gene. Looked up from germline, CDR1 is SEHNR and CDR2 is FQNEAQ (reference sequence). This CDR3 spans 14 amino acids. As DNA, the CDR3 is TGTGCCAGCAGTCAGGGACTAGATTACAATGAGCAGTTCTTC. Amino acids: CASSQGLDYNEQFF.

The rearrangement joins TRBV5-8 to TRBJ2-7, with D perhaps TRBD1 (5 bases). CDR1 and CDR2 from the germline V gene are SGHTS and YDEGEE. The CDR3 is 13 residues long. The V end lost 0 bases, the J end lost 6 bases, and 10 bases lay between the germline ends. CDR3 sequence: CASSLGVTAEQYF. CDR3 DNA: TGTGCCAGCAGCTTGGGGGTGACAGCCGAGCAGTACTTC.

Here the CDR3 reads CASSMLAGGTDTQYF. The CDR3 region has the DNA TGCGCCAGCAGCATGCTAGCGGGAGGCACAGATACGCAGTATTTT. The chain carries TRBV5-1 and TRBJ2-3; 10 bases agree with TRBD2. The CDR3 sequence is 15 residues long. The germline gives CDR1 SGHRS, CDR2 YFSETQ. Trimming cost V 4 bases and J 1 base; bases outside gene matches: 3.

V usage is TRBV10-2 and J usage is TRBJ2-2; a weak D match, TRBD2 (6 bases). CDR1 is WSHSY and CDR2 is SAAADI in the germline V gene. This CDR3 has 15 residues. Trimming cost V 2 bases and J 7 bases, with 14 bases left between them. CDR3 in amino acids: CASSETWGSGGELFF. As DNA, the CDR3 is TGCGCCAGCAGTGAGACTTGGGGTAGCGGCGGGGAGCTGTTTTTT.

The chain uses TRBV19 and TRBJ2-3, with TRBD2 matching 7 bases. The CDR3 runs 16 residues. After removal of 1 base from V and 7 bases from J, the junction contained 11 bases not matched to a gene. Germline V gives CDR1 LNHDA, CDR2 SQIVND (reference sequence). This CDR3 is CASSIGMGGRRNTQYF. In DNA, the CDR3 is TGTGCCAGTAGTATAGGAATGGGCGGGAGAAGAAATACGCAGTATTTT.

The J gene is TRBJ2-3, the V gene TRBV14; TRBD2 matches at 11 bases. Trimming cost V 3 bases and J 2 bases; bases outside gene matches: 4. Germline CDR1 is SGHDN and CDR2 is FVKESK. The CDR3 is 16 residues long. The CDR3 DNA sequence: TGTGCCAGCAGCCAGGGACTAGCGGTAAACACAGATACGCAGTATTTT. Protein sequence: CASSQGLAVNTDTQYF.

This clone was picked up one time. V usage is TRBV28 and J usage is TRBJ2-7; D may be TRBD1 (8 bases). Deletions cut 5 bases from V and 1 base from J, with 18 bases between. Germline assignment: CDR1 MDHEN and CDR2 SYDVKM. This CDR3 contains 16 residues. The CDR3 DNA sequence: TGTGCCAGCAGTCCTGGACAGGGAGGGAGGTCCTACGAGCAGTACTTC. This translates into CASSPGQGGRSYEQYF.

The rearrangement joins TRBV19 to TRBJ2-4; TRBD1 matches at 10 bases. The CDR3 runs to 18 residues. Trimming at V came to 4 bases and at J to 0 bases, leaving 9 bases not matched to a gene. The germline CDR1 and CDR2 sequences are LNHDA and SQIVND (reference sequence). CDR3 residues: CASSSFGQGVPAKNIQYF. In DNA, the CDR3 is TGTGCCAGTAGTAGTTTTGGACAGGGGGTGCCAGCCAAAAACATTCAGTACTTC.

This clone was detected only a few times. The chain employs TRBV7-2 and TRBJ1-1, with 7 nucleotides matching TRBD1. The V gene's germline CDR1 is SGHTA and CDR2 FQGNSA. Trimming took 4 bases from V and 4 from J; bases not matched to a gene: 3. CDR3 length: 13 amino acids. CDR3 DNA sequence: TGTGCCAGCAGCTCGAGACAGGGCACTGAAGCTTTCTTT. Translated: CASSSRQGTEAFF. The complete variable domain, with remaining parts taken from reference TRBV7-2 and TRBJ1-1, reads GAGVSQSPSNKVTEKGKDVELRCDPISGHTALYWYRQSLGQGLEFLIYFQGNSAPDKSGLPSDRFSAERTGGSVSTLTIQRTQQEDSAVYLCASSSRQGTEAFFGQGTRLTVV.

This sequence joins TRBV5-1 and TRBJ2-3; 11 nucleotides match TRBD2. Trimming at V came to 0 bases and at J to 5 bases, leaving 8 bases not matched to a gene. This CDR3 has 17 amino acids. The germline gives CDR1 SGHRS, CDR2 YFSETQ. CDR3 bases: TGCGCCAGCAGCTTGGAGGTAGCGGGAGGGCCTGGAGATACGCAGTATTTT. Translated, it gives CASSLEVAGGPGDTQYF.

This chain uses TRBV4-3 with TRBJ1-5; 7 bases agree with TRBD1. This CDR3 spans 16 amino acids. Germline values: CDR1 LGHNA, CDR2 YSLEER. J lost 1 base, V lost 0 bases, and 3 bases had no gene match. The CDR3 DNA sequence: TGCGCCAGCAGCCAAGACCCAGGGGGGAGCAATCAGCCCCAGCATTTT. It is translated as CASSQDPGGSNQPQHF.

V usage is TRBV12-5 and J usage is TRBJ1-2, with D unresolved. This CDR3 region has 11 residues. Trimming cost V 3 bases and J 8 bases, with 7 bases left between them. Germline-derived CDR1 and CDR2 are LGHNT and FRNRAP. In nucleotides, the CDR3 is TGTGCTAGTGGTTTCGGGAGGGGCTACACCTTC. The encoded protein is CASGFGRGYTF.

The chain combines TRBV5-6 with TRBJ2-7; possible D gene TRBD1, 6 bases. The V gene lost 0 bases and the J gene lost 5 bases, with 15 bases spanning the gap. Germline values: CDR1 SGHDT, CDR2 YYEEEE. There are 15 residues in the CDR3. The CDR3 sequence is CASSLEFGTRDEQYF. The CDR3 nucleotides read TGTGCCAGCAGCTTGGAGTTCGGGACAAGGGACGAGCAGTACTTC.

This CDR3 reads CASKPLDRPEETQYF. CDR3 DNA: TGTGCCAGCAAACCTTTGGACAGGCCAGAAGAGACCCAGTACTTC. The chain uses TRBV28 and TRBJ2-5; 7 nucleotides line up with TRBD1. Germline loops: CDR1 MDHEN, CDR2 SYDVKM. This CDR3 spans 15 amino acids. V shed 7 bases, J shed 3 bases, and the junction held 11 bases outside the gene matches.

This clone was seen a single time. The gene calls are TRBV7-9 and TRBJ1-1; 9 bases are a match to TRBD1. The germline CDR1 and CDR2 sequences are SEHNR and FQNEAQ (reference sequence). This CDR3 region has 16 residues. Trimming cost V 5 bases and J 5 bases; bases outside gene matches: 12. CDR3 in amino acids: CASSRDKGQGSTEAFF. The CDR3, as DNA: TGTGCCAGCAGCAGGGACAAGGGACAGGGTAGTACTGAAGCTTTCTTT.